What follows are 4 T cell receptor beta chains derived from one specimen sequenced in a study of cytomegalovirus exposure and HLA in healthy donors. The primer mix had 60 Vbeta and 13 Jbeta primers. This table comes from immunoSEQ multiplex PCR, and its TCRdb copy is limited to in-frame clones, with some not included. This table holds about 170,000 clones, over 60% found once. The sequenced sample was PBMCs. Receptors originate from a girl under 18 in good health and CMV-seronegative.

V gene TRBV7-3 combines with J gene TRBJ2-5; 7 bases align to TRBD1. The V gene end was trimmed by 2 bases and the J gene end by 5 bases; junction bases not matched to a gene: 5. In germline, CDR1 is SGHTA, CDR2 FQGTGA. The CDR3 sequence is 14 residues long. As DNA, the CDR3 is TGTGCCAGCAGCTTAGGGGGACAGTGGGAGACCCAGTACTTC. Translating it yields CASSLGGQWETQYF.

CDR3 sequence: CASSPLEGTGGDTEAFF. CDR3 DNA: TGTGCCAGCTCACCACTAGAAGGGACAGGGGGTGACACTGAAGCTTTCTTT. This chain links TRBV18 with TRBJ1-1; 11 bases line up with TRBD1. CDR3 length equals 17 residues. V shed 1 base and J 3 bases; nucleotides not matched to a gene: 7. Germline V gives CDR1 KGHSH, CDR2 LQKENI.

The rearrangement joins TRBV18 to TRBJ2-3; 8 positions match TRBD1. J was trimmed by 5 bases and V by 3 bases; bases with no gene match: 4. The length of the CDR3 is 14 residues. Germline-derived CDR1 and CDR2 are KGHSH and LQKENI. The CDR3 loop reads CASSPTGDLDTQYF. As DNA, the CDR3 is TGTGCCAGCTCACCGACAGGGGACCTAGATACGCAGTATTTT.

The rearrangement uses TRBV5-1 and TRBJ1-2; a possible D gene is TRBD1 (5 bases). V was shortened by 6 bases and J by 4 bases, with 19 bases between the two germline ends. Germline-derived CDR1 and CDR2 are SGHRS and YFSETQ. The CDR3 length is 15 residues. The CDR3 reads CASIPVPGGLYGYTF. DNA of the CDR3: TGCGCCAGCATCCCTGTCCCCGGGGGACTCTATGGCTACACCTTC.